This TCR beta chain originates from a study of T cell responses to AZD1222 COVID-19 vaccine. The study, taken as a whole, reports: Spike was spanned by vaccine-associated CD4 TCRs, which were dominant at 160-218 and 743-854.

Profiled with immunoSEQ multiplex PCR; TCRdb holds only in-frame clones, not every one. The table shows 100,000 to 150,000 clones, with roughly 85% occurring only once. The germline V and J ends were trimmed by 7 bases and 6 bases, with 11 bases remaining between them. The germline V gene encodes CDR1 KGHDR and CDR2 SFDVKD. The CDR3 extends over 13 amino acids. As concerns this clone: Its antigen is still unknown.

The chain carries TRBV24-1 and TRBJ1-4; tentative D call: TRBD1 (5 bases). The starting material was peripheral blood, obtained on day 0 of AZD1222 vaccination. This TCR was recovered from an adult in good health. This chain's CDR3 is CATRDTNDEKLFF. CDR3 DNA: TGTGCCACCAGGGACACGAATGATGAAAAACTGTTTTTT.